This T cell receptor (beta chain) was recorded in a study of blood T cell repertoires in COVID-19. Study in general: There were acute and convalescent COVID-19 samples, and they came from the United States, Italy and Spain.

TCRdb's table, derived via immunoSEQ multiplex PCR, lists solely in-frame clones and lacks some. The sample includes more than 250,000 clones, about 91% of them seen just once. Patients at the Seattle site were enrolled during active infection and followed longitudinally. V gave up 6 bases and J gave up 6 bases, with 7 bases separating them. The CDR3 extends over 11 amino acids. Germline V gene lookup returns CDR1 ENHRY and CDR2 SYGVKD. This sequence joins TRBV10-3 and TRBJ2-3; D perhaps matches TRBD1 (5 bases). This receptor was identified in a woman aged 25-40 years with COVID-19, enrolled during active disease. The sample was peripheral blood. CDR3 in DNA: TGTGCCATCAGCCCAGGGGATACGCAGTATTTT. This sequence encodes CAISPGDTQYF.